The 25 T cell receptor beta chains reported below all come from one sample, sequenced in a study of beta chain features in type 1 diabetes. The entirety of the isolated RNA underwent reverse transcription, so expressed TCRB transcripts were sequenced. Method: immunoSEQ multiplex PCR; TCRdb's copy keeps in-frame clones and lacks some. This table has 110,000 to 150,000 clones, about a tenth appearing once. The sequencing input was central memory CD4+ T cells from blood. These receptors all come from a man younger than 30 in good health.

Comment on this clone: No DNA is shown, since the ends of the CDR3 on it are uncertain; the CDR3 is the one TCRdb lists. V usage is TRBV21-1 and J usage is TRBJ2-1; TRBD2 was called by the table and not checked on the DNA. TRBV21-1 is classified as a pseudogene. The length of the CDR3 is 16 amino acids, counting both ends. The CDR3: CASSKVAGGSYNEQFF.

This clone has a count of ten or more. Other nucleotide sequences in the sample specify the same CDR3. This chain connects TRBV7-9 to TRBJ1-3; D perhaps matches TRBD1 (5 bases). The CDR3 totals 14 residues. The V gene lost 3 bases and the J gene lost 4 bases, with 10 bases spanning the gap. Germline CDR1 reads SEHNR; CDR2 reads FQNEAQ (reference sequence). CDR3 in DNA: TGTGCCAGCAGCTTCCAGGGATCAGGAAACACCATATATTTT. This sequence encodes CASSFQGSGNTIYF.

This clone has a handful of counts. The V gene is TRBV7-3, the J gene TRBJ2-3; D is ambiguous. The CDR3 totals 12 residues. V gave up 4 bases and J gave up 4 bases, with 6 bases separating them. Germline lookup yields CDR1 SGHTA and CDR2 FQGTGA. As DNA, the CDR3 is TGTGCCAGCAGCTCGGTTGCAGATACGCAGTATTTT. It codes for CASSSVADTQYF. Full variable domain (missing parts from reference TRBV7-3 and TRBJ2-3): GAGVSQTPSNKVTEKGKYVELRCDPISGHTALYWYRQSLGQGPEFLIYFQGTGAADDSGLPNDRFFAVRPEGSVSTLKIQRTERGDSAVYLCASSSVADTQYFGPGTRLTVL.

This clone is a singleton in its sample. V gene TRBV7-6 combines with J gene TRBJ2-4; 7 bases are a match to TRBD1. The length of the CDR3 is 15 residues. V shed 6 bases and J 9 bases; nucleotides not matched to a gene: 14. CDR1 SGHVS and CDR2 FNYEAQ come from the germline V gene. CDR3 nucleotide sequence: TGTGCCAGCAGTCAAGGACAGGATGGTGTTAGCATTCAGTACTTC. Protein sequence: CASSQGQDGVSIQYF.

This clone was seen a few times. The V and J genes are TRBV20-1 and TRBJ1-2; D is uncertain. V dropped 4 bases and J dropped 6 bases, with 9 bases sitting between them. From germline, CDR1 is DFQATT and CDR2 SNEGSKA (reference sequence). This CDR3 is 11 amino acids long. The CDR3 region has the DNA TGCAGTGCTACTGGAGTTGATGGCTACACCTTC. Its protein is CSATGVDGYTF.

The chain employs TRBV5-4 and TRBJ2-2; TRBD1 agrees at 7 bases. The CDR3 loop spans 14 amino acids. Germline V gives CDR1 SGHNT, CDR2 YYREEE (reference sequence). Unmatched junction bases numbered 6, after V lost 4 bases and J lost 6 bases. The CDR3, as DNA: TGTGCCAGCAGCCGAAGACAGGGTTCCGGGGAGCTGTTTTTT. It specifies CASSRRQGSGELFF.

This chain connects TRBV10-3 to TRBJ1-5; TRBD1 aligns across 7 bases. V lost 8 bases and J lost 7; bases outside the gene matches: 8. CDR3 length equals 13 residues. Germline CDR1 and CDR2: ENHRY and SYGVKD. CDR3 region: CAIRQGARQPQHF. In DNA, the CDR3 is TGTGCCATCCGACAGGGCGCCAGGCAGCCCCAGCATTTT.

The chain has TRBV10-2 and TRBJ1-2; TRBD1 aligns across 9 bases. V trimming: 6 bases; J trimming: 8 bases; junction bases outside the gene matches: 7. Germline V gives CDR1 WSHSY, CDR2 SAAADI. CDR3 length equals 13 residues. In DNA, the CDR3 is TGCGCCAGCAGCCCGACAGGGGGAGAGGGCTACACCTTC. Residues: CASSPTGGEGYTF.

Here the CDR3 DNA reads TGTGCCTGGAGTGTACGCAGGGAGGGCGGCTACACCTTC. Translating it yields CAWSVRREGGYTF. The rearrangement joins TRBV30 to TRBJ1-2; TRBD1 is a possible D gene (5 bases). Trimming removed 0 bases from V and 8 bases from J, with 13 bases in between. The CDR3 is 13 amino acids. The germline gives CDR1 GTSNPN, CDR2 SVGIG (reference sequence). Full variable domain (outside the CDR3, taken from reference TRBV30 and TRBJ1-2): SQTIHQWPATLVQPVGSPLSLECTVEGTSNPNLYWYRQAAGRGLQLLFYSVGIGQISSEVPQNLSASRPQDRQFILSSKKLLLSDSGFYLCAWSVRREGGYTFGSGTRLTVV.

In DNA form, the CDR3 reads TGTGCCAGCAGCTTAGATCTTGGGGACTTTTCGCAGCAGTTCTTC. Translated: CASSLDLGDFSQQFF. The chain has TRBV11-2 and TRBJ2-1; perhaps TRBD2 as D (6 bases). The CDR3 runs 15 residues. The germline V gene has CDR1 SGHAT and CDR2 FQNNGV. V was cut by 0 bases and J by 11 bases, with 17 bases left in between.

The chain recombines TRBV6-1 with TRBJ2-7; TRBD1 is a possible D gene (6 bases). Trimming left V 4 bases short and J 5 bases short, with 21 bases between. CDR3 length: 16 residues. Germline V lookup: CDR1 MNHNS, CDR2 SASEGT. The CDR3 reads CASSVVIVRGRHEQYF. CDR3 nucleotide sequence: TGTGCCAGCAGTGTCGTAATAGTCAGGGGTAGACACGAGCAGTACTTC.

This clone was seen a few times. The rearrangement uses TRBV4-3 and TRBJ2-3; 16 positions agree with TRBD2. Germline trimming cut 0 bases from V and 3 bases from J; bases unmatched to any gene: 6. The CDR3 has 19 amino acids. CDR1 and CDR2 (germline): LGHNA, YSLEER. The CDR3 here is CASSQDTGLAGGQTDTQYF. The CDR3 DNA sequence: TGCGCCAGCAGCCAAGATACGGGACTAGCGGGGGGGCAAACAGATACGCAGTATTTT.

This clone was detected only a few times. A read error may be the cause here, since a much bigger clone is one base away. CDR3 protein: CASSSHYEQYF. The CDR3 coding sequence is TGTGCCAGCAGCTCCCACTACGAGCAGTACTTC. This rearrangement joins TRBV11-2 to TRBJ2-7; D is ambiguous. Trimming took 4 bases from V and 3 from J, leaving 4 bases between them. Germline V CDR1 and CDR2: SGHAT, FQNNGV. This CDR3 is built from 11 residues.

The V and J genes are TRBV7-9 and TRBJ2-1; D possibly corresponds to TRBD1 (5 bases). Germline CDR1 is SEHNR and CDR2 is FQNEAQ (reference sequence). The CDR3 is 11 residues long. The V gene lost 5 bases and the J gene lost 7 bases, with 6 bases spanning the gap. CDR3 region: CASSQGNEQFF. The CDR3 nucleotides are TGTGCCAGCAGCCAGGGAAATGAGCAGTTCTTC.

The gene calls are TRBV6-6 and TRBJ1-2; no clear D. V gave up 5 bases and J gave up 5 bases, with 9 bases separating them. The length of the CDR3 is 12 residues. The germline V gene has CDR1 MNHNY and CDR2 SVGAGI (reference sequence). CDR3 coding DNA: TGTGCCAGCAGTCGGGAAAAATATGGCTACACCTTC. This sequence encodes CASSREKYGYTF.

The chain links TRBV6-5 to TRBJ1-5; D gene uncertain. The CDR3 is 15 residues long. CDR1 is MNHEY and CDR2 is SVGAGI in the germline V gene. V gave up 2 bases and J gave up 3 bases, with 11 bases separating them. CDR3 protein: CASSYGPVPNQPQHF. In DNA form, the CDR3 reads TGTGCCAGCAGTTACGGGCCAGTACCCAATCAGCCCCAGCATTTT.

V is TRBV4-2 and J is TRBJ2-2; perhaps TRBD1 as D (5 bases). The CDR3 runs 15 residues. V was pared by 3 bases and J by 1 base, with 9 bases between. From germline, CDR1 is LGHNA and CDR2 YNFKEQ. This chain's CDR3 is CASSQDTGNTGELFF. In DNA form, the CDR3 reads TGTGCCAGCAGCCAGGATACAGGGAACACCGGGGAGCTGTTTTTT.

This clone was recorded a few times. This sequence joins TRBV5-4 and TRBJ2-1; TRBD2 matches 8 bases. CDR1 SGHNT and CDR2 YYREEE come from the germline V gene (reference sequence). Trimming took 2 bases from V and 9 from J; bases not matched to a gene: 16. The CDR3 contains 17 residues. CDR3 DNA sequence: TGTGCCAGCAGCTTCAATACTAACTGGGCGGGGGGAAGTGAGCAGTTCTTC. Its protein is CASSFNTNWAGGSEQFF.

This clone occurred a few times. V and J are TRBV19 and TRBJ2-7; D not certain. There are 14 residues in the CDR3. V gave up 6 bases and J gave up 6 bases, with 18 bases separating them. Germline V lookup: CDR1 LNHDA, CDR2 SQIVND (reference sequence). CDR3 nucleotides: TGTGCCAGTAGAGAGTTTGGTACTTCGGTCGAGCAGTACTTC. Its protein is CASREFGTSVEQYF.

Only a few counts were recorded for this clone. The V gene is TRBV4-2, the J gene TRBJ2-5; D possibly corresponds to TRBD2 (5 bases). The V and J ends lost 1 base and 2 bases respectively, with 8 bases between them. Germline assignment: CDR1 LGHNA and CDR2 YNFKEQ. This CDR3 spans 14 amino acids. CDR3 residues: CASSQGSGQETQYF. The CDR3 DNA reads TGTGCCAGCAGCCAAGGGTCGGGACAAGAGACCCAGTACTTC.

This clone has only a few counts. The V gene is TRBV28, the J gene TRBJ2-5; TRBD2 aligns across 12 bases. Per the germline V gene, CDR1 is MDHEN and CDR2 is SYDVKM. The V gene end was trimmed by 6 bases and the J gene end by 1 base; junction bases not matched to a gene: 9. The CDR3 covers 17 residues. CDR3 residues: CASRPHRTSGVQETQYF. Written as DNA, the CDR3 is TGTGCCAGCAGACCCCACAGGACTAGCGGGGTCCAAGAGACCCAGTACTTC.

This clone was detected only a few times. The chain carries TRBV4-2 and TRBJ1-2, with D tentatively TRBD1 (6 bases). CDR1 is LGHNA, CDR2 YNFKEQ, per germline. This CDR3 spans 15 amino acids. The ends were cut back, 0 bases at V and 7 bases at J, with 15 bases in the middle. CDR3 bases: TGTGCCAGCAGCCAAGAAAGGGCGGGGGCGCGTGGCTACACCTTC. Its translation: CASSQERAGARGYTF.

This clone has only a few counts. V and J are TRBV7-2 and TRBJ2-7, with 11 nucleotides matching TRBD2. Germline lookup yields CDR1 SGHTA and CDR2 FQGNSA. The CDR3 is made up of 15 amino acids. After removal of 4 bases from V and 4 bases from J, the junction contained 6 bases not matched to a gene. Written as DNA, the CDR3 is TGTGCCAGCAGCTCACTAGCGGGGGTCCTGTACGAGCAGTACTTC. Translation: CASSSLAGVLYEQYF.

This clone was counted a few times. Here the CDR3 reads CASSQVGASPANEKLFF. The DNA for the CDR3 is TGCGCCAGCAGCCAAGTTGGGGCGAGTCCTGCTAATGAAAAACTGTTTTTT. This rearrangement joins TRBV4-3 to TRBJ1-4; D perhaps matches TRBD1 (5 bases). V was cut by 1 base and J by 3 bases, with 15 bases left in between. CDR1 LGHNA and CDR2 YSLEER come from the germline V gene. The CDR3 totals 17 residues.

Details on this clone: A read error may account for a junction end that differs from germline. The same CDR3 is also encoded by other DNA sequences in this sample. The chain couples TRBV4-3 to TRBJ2-3, with a tentative D call TRBD2 (5 bases). Per the germline V gene, CDR1 is LGHNA and CDR2 is YSLEER. The CDR3 is made up of 14 amino acids. The CDR3 region has the DNA TGCGCCAGCAGCCGAGGTGCCCTGGGAGATACGCAATATTTT. It is translated as CASSRGALGDTQYF.